The following is a T cell receptor (beta chain) sequence with its context. The target antigen is unknown. There were likely unrecorded immune exposures, though donors were nominally healthy when sampled. The data originate from a study of cytomegalovirus exposure and HLA in healthy donors. Study-level results: A later analysis linked a missense variant in DCLRE1C to the trimming of TCR beta V and J genes. Productive status was seen about 87% or about 30% of the time for most TCR beta V segments in an earlier analysis. The majority of CMV-associated TCR beta chains were reported as apparently HLA-restricted in a later analysis.

V shed 3 bases, J shed 6 bases, and the junction held 9 bases outside the gene matches. Germline V gene sequence: CDR1 MNHNS, CDR2 SASEGT. This CDR3 comprises 16 residues. PCR primers comprised 60 Vbeta and 13 Jbeta primers. TCRdb's copy holds only in-frame clones and misses some; the assay was immunoSEQ multiplex PCR. The profile shows about 160,000 clones, approximately 79% of them singletons. Sequenced material: PBMCs. The V call is TRBV6-1, the J call TRBJ2-7, with 12 bases matching TRBD1. The origin of this receptor is a middle-aged man in good health and CMV-seronegative. The CDR3 coding sequence is TGTGCCAGCAGTGACTTCCCGGGACAGGGGGCGAGCGAGCAGTACTTC. This codes for CASSDFPGQGASEQYF.